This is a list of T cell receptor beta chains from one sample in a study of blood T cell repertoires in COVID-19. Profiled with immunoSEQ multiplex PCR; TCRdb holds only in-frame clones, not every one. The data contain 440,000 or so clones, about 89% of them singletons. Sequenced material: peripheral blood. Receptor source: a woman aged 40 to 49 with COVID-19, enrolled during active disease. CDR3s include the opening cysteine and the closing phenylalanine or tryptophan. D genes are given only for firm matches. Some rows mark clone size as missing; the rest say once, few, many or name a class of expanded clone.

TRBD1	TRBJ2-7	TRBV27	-	CASSYSGQGTYEQYF	TGTGCCAGCAGCTACTCGGGACAGGGGACCTACGAGCAGTACTTC
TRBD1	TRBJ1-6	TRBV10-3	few	CAISDPTGGNSPLHF	TGTGCCATCAGTGATCCGACAGGGGGTAATTCACCCCTCCACTTT
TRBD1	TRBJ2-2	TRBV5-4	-	CASSPAQGDTGELFF	TGTGCCAGCAGCCCGGCACAGGGGGACACCGGGGAGCTGTTTTTT
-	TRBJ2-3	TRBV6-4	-	CASSDSERDTQYF	TGTGCCAGCAGTGACTCGGAGAGGGATACGCAGTATTTT
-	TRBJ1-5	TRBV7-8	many	CASTLLGNQPQHF	TGTGCCAGCACTCTTCTAGGCAATCAGCCCCAGCATTTT
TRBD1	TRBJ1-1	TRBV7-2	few	CASSVTGSLWAFF	TGTGCCAGCAGCGTGACAGGGTCGCTTTGGGCTTTCTTT
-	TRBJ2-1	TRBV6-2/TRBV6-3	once	CASSYLGHYNEQFF	TGTGCCAGCAGTTACCTGGGACACTACAATGAGCAGTTCTTC
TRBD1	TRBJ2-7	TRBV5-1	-	CASSWAGQGDEQYF	TGCGCCAGCAGCTGGGCGGGACAGGGCGACGAGCAGTACTTC
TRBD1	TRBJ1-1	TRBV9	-	CASSVQGGSATEAFF	TGTGCCAGCAGCGTACAAGGGGGCTCGGCCACGGAAGCTTTCTTT
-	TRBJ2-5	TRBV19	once	CASSMSGGAQETQYF	TGTGCCAGTAGTATGAGCGGAGGCGCCCAAGAGACCCAGTACTTC
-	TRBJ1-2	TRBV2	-	CASSGAQGYTF	TGTGCCAGCAGTGGGGCCCAGGGCTACACCTTC
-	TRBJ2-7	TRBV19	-	CASSVPAGREQYF	TGTGCCAGTAGTGTTCCCGCGGGGCGCGAGCAGTACTTC
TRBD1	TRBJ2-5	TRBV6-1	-	CASSEAPLTGPETQYF	TGTGCCAGCAGTGAAGCGCCTTTGACAGGGCCAGAGACCCAGTACTTC
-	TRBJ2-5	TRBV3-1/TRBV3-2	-	CASSQEAVQETQYF	TGTGCCAGCAGCCAAGAAGCTGTCCAAGAGACCCAGTACTTC
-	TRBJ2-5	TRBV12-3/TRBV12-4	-	CASSSPYQETQYF	TGTGCCAGCAGTTCCCCCTACCAAGAGACCCAGTACTTC
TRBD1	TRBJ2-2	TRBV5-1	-	CASSRTGGTGELFF	TGCGCCAGCAGTCGGACAGGGGGAACCGGGGAGCTGTTTTTT
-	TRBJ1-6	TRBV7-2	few	CASSLGLRTSYNSPLHF	TGTGCCAGCAGCTTAGGCTTGAGGACAAGTTATAATTCACCCCTCCACTTT
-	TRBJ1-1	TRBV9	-	CASSARGLTEAFF	TGTGCCAGCAGCGCTAGGGGGTTGACTGAAGCTTTCTTT
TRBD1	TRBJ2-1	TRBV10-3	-	CAIRGGTGRNNEQFF	TGTGCCATCAGAGGGGGGACAGGGAGAAACAATGAGCAGTTCTTC
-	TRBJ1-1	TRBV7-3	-	CASSLSSKAGATEAFF	TGTGCCAGCAGCTTATCTTCGAAGGCGGGGGCCACTGAAGCTTTCTTT
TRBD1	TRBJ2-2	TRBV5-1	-	CASSDRVSGTGELFF	TGCGCCAGCAGCGACAGGGTATCGGGCACCGGGGAGCTGTTTTTT
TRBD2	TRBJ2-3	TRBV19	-	CASSIQASGSSRTDTQYF	TGTGCCAGTAGTATCCAGGCTAGCGGGAGTTCCCGCACAGATACGCAGTATTTT
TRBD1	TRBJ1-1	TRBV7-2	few	CAIGQGRWDTEAFF	TGTGCCATCGGACAGGGGAGATGGGACACTGAAGCTTTCTTT
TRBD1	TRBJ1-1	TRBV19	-	CASSKGLQGPEAFF	TGTGCCAGTAGTAAGGGCCTACAGGGGCCTGAAGCTTTCTTT
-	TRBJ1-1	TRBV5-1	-	CASSYEARSGMSEAFF	TGCGCCAGCAGCTATGAAGCTCGAAGTGGTATGTCGGAAGCTTTCTTT
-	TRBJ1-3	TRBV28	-	CASKMRRRSGNTIYF	TGTGCCAGCAAAATGAGGCGGCGCTCTGGAAACACCATATATTTT
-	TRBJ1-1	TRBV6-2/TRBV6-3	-	CASSKRGADTEAFF	TGTGCCAGCAGCAAGCGGGGGGCGGACACTGAAGCTTTCTTT
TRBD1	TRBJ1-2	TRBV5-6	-	CASRTGQNYGYTF	TGTGCCAGTCGGACAGGGCAGAACTATGGCTACACCTTC
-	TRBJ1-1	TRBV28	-	CASSLGFGPRGAYTEAFF	TGTGCCAGCAGTTTGGGTTTCGGGCCCAGGGGTGCGTACACTGAAGCTTTCTTT
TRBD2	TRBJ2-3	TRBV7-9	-	CASSLRTSGTDTQYF	TGTGCCAGCAGCTTAAGGACTAGCGGCACAGATACGCAGTATTTT
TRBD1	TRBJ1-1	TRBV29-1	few	CSVEKGAWTEAFF	TGCAGCGTTGAAAAGGGGGCATGGACTGAAGCTTTCTTT
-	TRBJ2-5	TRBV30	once	CAWGRGHRPQETQYF	TGTGCCTGGGGTCGGGGACACCGACCTCAAGAGACCCAGTACTTC
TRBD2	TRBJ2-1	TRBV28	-	CASSIRLAGGYNEQFF	TGTGCCAGCAGTATCCGACTAGCGGGGGGGTACAATGAGCAGTTCTTC
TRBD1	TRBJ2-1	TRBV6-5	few	CASSERGQWSNEQFF	TGTGCCAGCAGCGAGAGGGGACAGTGGAGCAATGAGCAGTTCTTC
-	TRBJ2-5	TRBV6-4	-	CASRPPTSLHQETQYF	TGTGCCAGCAGGCCTCCTACGAGCCTTCATCAAGAGACCCAGTACTTC
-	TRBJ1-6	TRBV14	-	CASSPEFNSPLHF	TGTGCCAGCAGCCCGGAGTTCAATTCACCCCTCCACTTT
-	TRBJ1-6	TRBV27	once	CASSLGLEGRYNSPLHF	TGTGCCAGCAGTCTAGGCCTCGAGGGCCGCTATAATTCACCCCTCCACTTT
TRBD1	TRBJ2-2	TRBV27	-	CASNETDRGHPGGELFF	TGTGCCAGCAACGAGACGGACAGGGGCCATCCTGGCGGGGAGCTGTTTTTT
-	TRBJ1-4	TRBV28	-	CAAGGGANEKLFF	TGTGCAGCGGGCGGGGGAGCTAATGAAAAACTGTTTTTT
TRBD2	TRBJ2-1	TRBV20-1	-	CSASSATSAYNEQFF	TGCAGTGCTAGTTCTGCGACTAGCGCGTACAATGAGCAGTTCTTC
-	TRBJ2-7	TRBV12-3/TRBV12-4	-	CASTNPGREQYF	TGTGCCAGCACCAACCCAGGGCGCGAGCAGTACTTC
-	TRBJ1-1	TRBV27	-	CASSHNRLMNTEAFF	TGTGCCAGCAGTCACAACCGCCTTATGAACACTGAAGCTTTCTTT
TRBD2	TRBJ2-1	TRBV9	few	CASSVAGTSGKDEQFF	TGTGCCAGCAGCGTAGCTGGGACTAGCGGGAAGGATGAGCAGTTCTTC
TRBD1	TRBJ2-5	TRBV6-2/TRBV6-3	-	CASSEGQGVWETQYF	TGTGCCAGCAGTGAGGGACAGGGAGTGTGGGAGACCCAGTACTTC
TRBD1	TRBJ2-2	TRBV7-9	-	CASRQGTGVYTGELFF	TGTGCCAGCAGGCAAGGGACAGGGGTTTACACCGGGGAGCTGTTTTTT
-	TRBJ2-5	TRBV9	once	CASSVATVGSQETQYF	TGTGCCAGCAGCGTAGCTACAGTAGGGAGTCAAGAGACCCAGTACTTC
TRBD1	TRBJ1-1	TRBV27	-	CASASGTGFNTEAFF	TGTGCCAGCGCCTCCGGGACAGGGTTTAACACTGAAGCTTTCTTT
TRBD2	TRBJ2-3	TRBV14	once	CASSRTSGSTDTQYF	TGTGCCAGCAGCCGGACTAGCGGTAGCACAGATACGCAGTATTTT
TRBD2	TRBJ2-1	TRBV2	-	CASTQTRDYYNEQFF	TGTGCCAGCACCCAAACCCGGGACTACTACAATGAGCAGTTCTTC
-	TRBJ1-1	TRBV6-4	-	CASSAHPTEMNTEAFF	TGTGCCAGCAGTGCACATCCGACAGAGATGAACACTGAAGCTTTCTTT
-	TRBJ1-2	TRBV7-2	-	CASSPPGGYGYTF	TGTGCCAGCAGCCCCCCCGGGGGCTATGGCTACACCTTC
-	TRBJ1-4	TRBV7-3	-	CASSLIQGEKLFF	TGTGCCAGCAGCTTAATTCAGGGCGAAAAACTGTTTTTT
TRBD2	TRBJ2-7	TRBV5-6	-	CASSLATGGSWEQYF	TGTGCCAGCAGCTTGGCCACGGGGGGGTCCTGGGAGCAGTACTTC
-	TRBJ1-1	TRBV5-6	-	CASSLAVWTEAFF	TGTGCCAGCAGCTTGGCGGTTTGGACTGAAGCTTTCTTT
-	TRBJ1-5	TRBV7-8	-	CASSLVSGQPQHF	TGTGCCAGCAGCTTAGTGTCGGGTCAGCCCCAGCATTTT